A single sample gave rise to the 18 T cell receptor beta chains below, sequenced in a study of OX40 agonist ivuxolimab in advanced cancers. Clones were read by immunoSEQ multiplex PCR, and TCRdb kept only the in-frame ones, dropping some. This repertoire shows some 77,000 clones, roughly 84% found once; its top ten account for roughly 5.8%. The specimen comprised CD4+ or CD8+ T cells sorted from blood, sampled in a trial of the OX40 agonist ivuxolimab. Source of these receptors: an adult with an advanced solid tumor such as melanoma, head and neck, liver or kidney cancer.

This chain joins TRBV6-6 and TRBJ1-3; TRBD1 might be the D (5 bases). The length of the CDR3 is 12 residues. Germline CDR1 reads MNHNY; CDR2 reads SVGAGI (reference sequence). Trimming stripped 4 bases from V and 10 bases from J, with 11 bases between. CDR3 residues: CASSSAGNTIYF. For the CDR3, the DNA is TGTGCCAGCAGTTCCGCAGGGAATACCATATATTTT.

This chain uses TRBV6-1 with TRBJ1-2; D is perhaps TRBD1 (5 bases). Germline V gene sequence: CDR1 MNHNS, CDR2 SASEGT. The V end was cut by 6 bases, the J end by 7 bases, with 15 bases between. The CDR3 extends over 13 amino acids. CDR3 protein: CASRVTGAGGYTF. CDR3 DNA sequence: TGTGCCAGCAGAGTCACAGGAGCGGGTGGCTACACCTTC.

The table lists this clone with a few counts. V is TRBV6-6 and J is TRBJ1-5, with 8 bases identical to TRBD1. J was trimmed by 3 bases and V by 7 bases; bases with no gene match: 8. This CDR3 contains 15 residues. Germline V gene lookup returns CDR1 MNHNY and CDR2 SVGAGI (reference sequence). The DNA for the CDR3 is TGTGCCAGCACCTCGGACAGGGTGGCCAATCAGCCCCAGCATTTT. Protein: CASTSDRVANQPQHF.

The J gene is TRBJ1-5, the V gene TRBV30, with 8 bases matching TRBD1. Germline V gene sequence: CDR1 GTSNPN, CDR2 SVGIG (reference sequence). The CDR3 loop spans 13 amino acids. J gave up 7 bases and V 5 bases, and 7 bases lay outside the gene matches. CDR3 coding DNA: TGTGCCTGGGGCGGGACAGGAGGGCAGCCCCAGCATTTT. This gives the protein CAWGGTGGQPQHF.

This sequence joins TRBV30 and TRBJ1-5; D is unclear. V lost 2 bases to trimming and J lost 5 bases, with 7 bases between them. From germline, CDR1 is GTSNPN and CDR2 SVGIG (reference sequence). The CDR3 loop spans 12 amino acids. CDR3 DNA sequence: TGTGCCTGGAGTACGCACCATCAGCCCCAGCATTTT. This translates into CAWSTHHQPQHF. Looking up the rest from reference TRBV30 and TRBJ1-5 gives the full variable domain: SQTIHQWPATLVQPVGSPLSLECTVEGTSNPNLYWYRQAAGRGLQLLFYSVGIGQISSEVPQNLSASRPQDRQFILSSKKLLLSDSGFYLCAWSTHHQPQHFGDGTRLSIL.

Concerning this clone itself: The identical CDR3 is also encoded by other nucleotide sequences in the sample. DNA of the CDR3: TGTGCCAGCAGCTTAGGGGGGCGAGGCTACAATGAGCAGTTCTTC. Amino acid sequence: CASSLGGRGYNEQFF. V is TRBV7-2 and J is TRBJ2-1; the D gene is possibly TRBD1 (6 bases). This CDR3 has 15 amino acids. CDR1 is SGHTA and CDR2 is FQGNSA in the germline V gene. Trimming took off 1 base at V and 3 bases at J, with 10 bases between the two ends. Using reference TRBV7-2 and TRBJ2-1 for the parts outside the CDR3, the full variable domain is GAGVSQSPSNKVTEKGKDVELRCDPISGHTALYWYRQSLGQGLEFLIYFQGNSAPDKSGLPSDRFSAERTGGSVSTLTIQRTQQEDSAVYLCASSLGGRGYNEQFFGPGTRLTVL.

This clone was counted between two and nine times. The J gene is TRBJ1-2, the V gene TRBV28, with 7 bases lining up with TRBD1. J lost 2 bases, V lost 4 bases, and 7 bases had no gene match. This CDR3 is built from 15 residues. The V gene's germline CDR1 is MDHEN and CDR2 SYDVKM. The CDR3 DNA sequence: TGTGCCAGCAGTTACATGGACAGGAGAAACTATGGCTACACCTTC. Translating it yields CASSYMDRRNYGYTF.

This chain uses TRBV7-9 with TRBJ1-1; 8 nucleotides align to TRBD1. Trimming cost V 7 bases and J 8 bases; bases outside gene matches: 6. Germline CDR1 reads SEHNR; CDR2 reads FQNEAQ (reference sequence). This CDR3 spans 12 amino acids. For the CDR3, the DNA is TGTGCCAGCATGCGGGACAGGTTAGAAGCTTTCTTT. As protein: CASMRDRLEAFF.

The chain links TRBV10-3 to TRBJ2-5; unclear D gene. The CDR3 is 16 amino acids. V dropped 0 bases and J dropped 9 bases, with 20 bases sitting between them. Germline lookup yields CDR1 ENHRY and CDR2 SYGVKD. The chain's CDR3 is CAISESRGGRIEAQYF. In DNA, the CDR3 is TGTGCCATCAGTGAGTCCAGAGGCGGTAGGATTGAGGCCCAGTACTTC.

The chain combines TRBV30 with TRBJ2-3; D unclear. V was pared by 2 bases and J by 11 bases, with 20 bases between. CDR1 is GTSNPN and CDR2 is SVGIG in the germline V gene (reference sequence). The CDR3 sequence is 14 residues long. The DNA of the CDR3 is TGTGCCTGGAGTCCACGAGAGACCGTCCCCAGGCAGTATTTT. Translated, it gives CAWSPRETVPRQYF.

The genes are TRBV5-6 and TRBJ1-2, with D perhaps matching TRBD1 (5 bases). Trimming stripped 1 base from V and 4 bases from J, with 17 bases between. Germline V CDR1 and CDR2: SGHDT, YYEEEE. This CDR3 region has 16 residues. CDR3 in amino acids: CASSLRVGGNIYGYTF. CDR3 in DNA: TGTGCCAGCAGCTTGAGGGTTGGGGGGAATATCTATGGCTACACCTTC. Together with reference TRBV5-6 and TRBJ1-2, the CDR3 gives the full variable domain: DAGVTQSPTHLIKTRGQQVTLRCSPKSGHDTVSWYQQALGQGPQFIFQYYEEEERQRGNFPDRFSGHQFPNYSSELNVNALLLGDSALYLCASSLRVGGNIYGYTFGSGTRLTVV.

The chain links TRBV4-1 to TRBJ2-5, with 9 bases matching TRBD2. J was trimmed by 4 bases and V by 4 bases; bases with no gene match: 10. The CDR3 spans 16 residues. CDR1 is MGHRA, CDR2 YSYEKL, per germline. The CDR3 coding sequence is TGCGCCAGCAGCCGAGACCCCGAGCGGGGGGCAGAGACCCAGTACTTC. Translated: CASSRDPERGAETQYF.

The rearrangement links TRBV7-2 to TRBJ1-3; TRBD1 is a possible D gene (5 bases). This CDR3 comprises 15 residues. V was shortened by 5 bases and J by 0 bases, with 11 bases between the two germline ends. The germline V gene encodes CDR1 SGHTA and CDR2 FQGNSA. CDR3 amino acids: CASSTSGFSGNTIYF. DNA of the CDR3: TGTGCCAGCAGCACATCAGGGTTCTCTGGAAACACCATATATTTT.

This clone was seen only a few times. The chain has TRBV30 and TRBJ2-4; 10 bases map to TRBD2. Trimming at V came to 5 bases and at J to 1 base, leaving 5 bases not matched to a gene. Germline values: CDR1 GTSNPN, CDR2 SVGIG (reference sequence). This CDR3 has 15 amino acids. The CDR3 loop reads CAWSTSGPAKNIQYF. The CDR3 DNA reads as TGTGCCTGGTCGACTAGCGGGCCCGCCAAAAACATTCAGTACTTC.

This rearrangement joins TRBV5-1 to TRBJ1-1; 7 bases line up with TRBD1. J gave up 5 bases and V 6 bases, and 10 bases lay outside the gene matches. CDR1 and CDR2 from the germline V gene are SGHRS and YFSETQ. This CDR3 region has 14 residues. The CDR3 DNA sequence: TGCGCCAGCACCAAAACAGGGGTCGGAACTGAAGCTTTCTTT. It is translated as CASTKTGVGTEAFF. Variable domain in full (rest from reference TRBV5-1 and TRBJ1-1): KAGVTQTPRYLIKTRGQQVTLSCSPISGHRSVSWYQQTPGQGLQFLFEYFSETQRNKGNFPGRFSGRQFSNSRSEMNVSTLELGDSALYLCASTKTGVGTEAFFGQGTRLTVV.

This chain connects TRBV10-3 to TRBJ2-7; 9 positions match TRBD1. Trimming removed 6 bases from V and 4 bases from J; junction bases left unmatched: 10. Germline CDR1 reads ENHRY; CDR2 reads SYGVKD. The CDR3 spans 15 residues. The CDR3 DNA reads TGTGCCATCAGCCCAGGACAGGGGCGAGGGTACGAGCAGTACTTC. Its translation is CAISPGQGRGYEQYF.

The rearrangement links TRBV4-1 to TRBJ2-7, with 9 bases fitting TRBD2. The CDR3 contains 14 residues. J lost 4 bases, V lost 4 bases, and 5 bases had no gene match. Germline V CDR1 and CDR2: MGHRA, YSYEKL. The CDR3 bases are TGCGCCAGCAGCCCCCTAGCGGGGCTATACGAGCAGTACTTC. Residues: CASSPLAGLYEQYF.

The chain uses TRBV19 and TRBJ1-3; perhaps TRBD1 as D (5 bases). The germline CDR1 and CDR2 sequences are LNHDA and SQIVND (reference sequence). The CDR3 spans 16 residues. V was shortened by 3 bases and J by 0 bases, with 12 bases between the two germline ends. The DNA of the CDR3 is TGTGCCAGTAGTATGGGGACGGGAACCTCTGGAAACACCATATATTTT. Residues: CASSMGTGTSGNTIYF.